This TCR beta chain was retrieved from a study of blood T cell repertoires in COVID-19. Study details: Researchers got acute and convalescent COVID-19 samples from the United States, Italy and Spain.

Assay: immunoSEQ multiplex PCR; the TCRdb copy retains only in-frame clones and omits some. Found here are approximately 170,000 clones, 80% to 85% of them singletons; the top ten hold 11%. As for this clone: Other DNA sequences in the same sample also yield this CDR3.

V lost 5 bases and J 3 bases, leaving 10 bases between the germline ends. Germline CDR1 reads SEHNR; CDR2 reads FQNEAQ (reference sequence). The CDR3 covers 13 residues. Sequencing was done on a sample of peripheral blood. This receptor was identified in a man between 65 and 79 years old with active or convalescent COVID-19. The chain links TRBV7-9 to TRBJ1-1, with D perhaps TRBD1 (6 bases). The CDR3 coding sequence is TGTGCCAGCAGCGTACAGGGTGACACTGAAGCTTTCTTT. It is translated as CASSVQGDTEAFF.